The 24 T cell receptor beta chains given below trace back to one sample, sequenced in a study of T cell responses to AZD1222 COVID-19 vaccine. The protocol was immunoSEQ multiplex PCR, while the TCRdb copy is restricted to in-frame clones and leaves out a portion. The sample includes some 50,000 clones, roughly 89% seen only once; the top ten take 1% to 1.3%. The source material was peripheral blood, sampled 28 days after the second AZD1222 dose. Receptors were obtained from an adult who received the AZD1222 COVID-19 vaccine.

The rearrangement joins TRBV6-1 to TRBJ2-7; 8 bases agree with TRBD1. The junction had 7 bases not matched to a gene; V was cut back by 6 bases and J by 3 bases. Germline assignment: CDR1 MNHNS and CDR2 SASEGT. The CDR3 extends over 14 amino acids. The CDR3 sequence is CASRYGQGLYEQYF. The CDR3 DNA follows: TGTGCCAGCAGATACGGACAGGGCCTCTACGAGCAGTACTTC.

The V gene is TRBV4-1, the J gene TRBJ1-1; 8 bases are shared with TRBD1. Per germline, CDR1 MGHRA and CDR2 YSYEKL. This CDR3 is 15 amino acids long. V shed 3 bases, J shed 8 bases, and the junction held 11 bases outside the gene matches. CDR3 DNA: TGCGCCAGCAGCCATGGCCGGGACAGGCCTGTGGAAGCTTTCTTT. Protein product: CASSHGRDRPVEAFF.

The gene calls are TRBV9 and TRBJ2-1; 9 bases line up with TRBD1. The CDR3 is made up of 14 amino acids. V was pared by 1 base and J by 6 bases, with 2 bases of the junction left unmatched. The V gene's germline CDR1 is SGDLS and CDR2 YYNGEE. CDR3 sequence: CASSVMGQGNEQFF. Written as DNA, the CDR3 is TGTGCCAGCAGCGTAATGGGACAGGGCAATGAGCAGTTCTTC. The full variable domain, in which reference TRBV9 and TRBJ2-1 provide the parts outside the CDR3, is DSGVTQTPKHLITATGQRVTLRCSPRSGDLSVYWYQQSLDQGLQFLIQYYNGEERAKGNILERFSAQQFPDLHSELNLSSLELGDSALYFCASSVMGQGNEQFFGPGTRLTVL.

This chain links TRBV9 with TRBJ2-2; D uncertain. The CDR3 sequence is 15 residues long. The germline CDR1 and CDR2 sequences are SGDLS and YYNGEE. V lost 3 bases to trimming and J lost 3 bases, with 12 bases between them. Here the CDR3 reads CASSEAPRDTGELFF. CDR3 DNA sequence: TGTGCCAGCAGCGAGGCCCCCCGGGACACCGGGGAGCTGTTTTTT. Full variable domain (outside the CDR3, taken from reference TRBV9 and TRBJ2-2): DSGVTQTPKHLITATGQRVTLRCSPRSGDLSVYWYQQSLDQGLQFLIQYYNGEERAKGNILERFSAQQFPDLHSELNLSSLELGDSALYFCASSEAPRDTGELFFGEGSRLTVL.

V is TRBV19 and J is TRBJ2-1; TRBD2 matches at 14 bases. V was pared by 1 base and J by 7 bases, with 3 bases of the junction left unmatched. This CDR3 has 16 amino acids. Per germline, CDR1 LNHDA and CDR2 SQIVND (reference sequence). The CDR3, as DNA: TGTGCCAGTAGTATAGTGACTAGCGGGAGGGGGAATGAGCAGTTCTTC. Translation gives CASSIVTSGRGNEQFF.

The CDR3 spells CASGQGIMQYEQFF. In DNA form, the CDR3 reads TGTGCCAGCGGACAGGGGATAATGCAATATGAGCAGTTCTTC. V and J are TRBV2 and TRBJ2-1; TRBD1 aligns across 9 bases. J was trimmed by 8 bases and V by 8 bases; bases with no gene match: 10. CDR1 is SNHLY, CDR2 FYNNEI, per germline. This CDR3 is built from 14 residues.

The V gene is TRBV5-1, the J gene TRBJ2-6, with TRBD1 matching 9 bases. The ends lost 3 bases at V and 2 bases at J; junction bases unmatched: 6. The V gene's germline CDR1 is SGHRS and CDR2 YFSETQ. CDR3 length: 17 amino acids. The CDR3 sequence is CASSYLTGGAGANVLTF. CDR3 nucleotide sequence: TGCGCCAGCAGCTACCTGACAGGGGGAGCTGGGGCCAACGTCCTGACTTTC.

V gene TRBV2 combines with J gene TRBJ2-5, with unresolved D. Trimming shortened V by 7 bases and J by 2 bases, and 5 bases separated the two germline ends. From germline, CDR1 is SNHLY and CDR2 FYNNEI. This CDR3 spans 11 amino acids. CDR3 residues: CASTFQETQYF. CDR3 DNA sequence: TGTGCCAGCACCTTTCAAGAGACCCAGTACTTC.

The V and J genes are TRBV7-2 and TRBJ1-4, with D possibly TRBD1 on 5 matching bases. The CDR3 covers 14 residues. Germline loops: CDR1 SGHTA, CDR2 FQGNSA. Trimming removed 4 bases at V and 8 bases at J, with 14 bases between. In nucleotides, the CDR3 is TGTGCCAGCAGCTGGCGGGGGAGGGGCGAAAAACTGTTTTTT. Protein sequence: CASSWRGRGEKLFF.

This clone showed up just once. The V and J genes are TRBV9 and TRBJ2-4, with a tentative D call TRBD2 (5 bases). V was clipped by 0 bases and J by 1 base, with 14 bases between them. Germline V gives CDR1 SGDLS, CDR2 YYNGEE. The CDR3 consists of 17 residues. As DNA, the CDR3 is TGTGCCAGCAGCGTAGAAAGTCCCCGAGGGGCCAAAAACATTCAGTACTTC. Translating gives CASSVESPRGAKNIQYF.

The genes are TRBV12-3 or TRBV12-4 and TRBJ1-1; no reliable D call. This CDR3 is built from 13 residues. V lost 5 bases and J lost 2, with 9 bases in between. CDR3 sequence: CASSPFPNTEAFF. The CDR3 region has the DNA TGTGCCAGCAGTCCCTTTCCTAACACTGAAGCTTTCTTT.

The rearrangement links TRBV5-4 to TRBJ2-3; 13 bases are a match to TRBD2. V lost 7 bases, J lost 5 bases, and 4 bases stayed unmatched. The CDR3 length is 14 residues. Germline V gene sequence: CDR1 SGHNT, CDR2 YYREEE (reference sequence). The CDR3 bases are TGTGCCAGCGGACTAGCGGGAGATTTAGATACGCAGTATTTT. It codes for CASGLAGDLDTQYF.

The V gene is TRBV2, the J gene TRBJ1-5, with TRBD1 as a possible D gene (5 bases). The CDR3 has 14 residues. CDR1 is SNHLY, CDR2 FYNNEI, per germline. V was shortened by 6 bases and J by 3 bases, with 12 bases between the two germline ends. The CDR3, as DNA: TGTGCCAGCAGCCCGGGAGGGGTCAATCAGCCCCAGCATTTT. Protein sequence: CASSPGGVNQPQHF.

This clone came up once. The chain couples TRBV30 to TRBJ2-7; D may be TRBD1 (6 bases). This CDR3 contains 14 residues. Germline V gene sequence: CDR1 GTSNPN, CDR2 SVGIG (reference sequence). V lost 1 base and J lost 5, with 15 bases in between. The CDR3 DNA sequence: TGTGCCTGGAGTGCGCGAGGGGGTCAAGACGAGCAGTACTTC. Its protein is CAWSARGGQDEQYF.

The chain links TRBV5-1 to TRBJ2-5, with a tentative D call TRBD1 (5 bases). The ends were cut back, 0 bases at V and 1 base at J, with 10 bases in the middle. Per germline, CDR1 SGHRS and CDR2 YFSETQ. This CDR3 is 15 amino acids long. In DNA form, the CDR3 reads TGCGCCAGCAGCTTGGAAACAGGCATCCAAGAGACCCAGTACTTC. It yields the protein CASSLETGIQETQYF.

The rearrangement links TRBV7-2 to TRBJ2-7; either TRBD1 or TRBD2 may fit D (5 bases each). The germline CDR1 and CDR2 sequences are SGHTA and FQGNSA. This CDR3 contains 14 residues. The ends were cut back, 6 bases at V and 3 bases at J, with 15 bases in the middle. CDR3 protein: CASSFWGTHYEQYF. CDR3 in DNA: TGTGCCAGCAGTTTTTGGGGGACCCACTACGAGCAGTACTTC.

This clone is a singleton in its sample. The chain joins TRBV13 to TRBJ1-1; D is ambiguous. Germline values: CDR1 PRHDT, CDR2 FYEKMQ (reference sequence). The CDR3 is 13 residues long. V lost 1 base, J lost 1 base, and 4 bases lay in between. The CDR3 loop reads CASSLVANTEAFF. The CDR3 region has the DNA TGTGCCAGCAGCTTAGTAGCGAACACTGAAGCTTTCTTT.

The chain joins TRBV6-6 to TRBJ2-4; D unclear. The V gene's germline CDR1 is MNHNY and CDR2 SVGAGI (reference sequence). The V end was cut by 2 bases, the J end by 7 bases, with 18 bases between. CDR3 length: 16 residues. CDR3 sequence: CASSYGVGQIGNIQYF. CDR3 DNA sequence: TGTGCCAGCAGTTACGGAGTCGGGCAGATTGGGAACATTCAGTACTTC.

CDR3 amino acids: CASSPGGGNIQYF. The CDR3, as DNA: TGTGCCAGCTCACCAGGGGGAGGCAACATTCAGTACTTC. The chain carries TRBV18 and TRBJ2-4, with D perhaps TRBD2 (6 bases). This CDR3 is built from 13 residues. Germline V gene lookup returns CDR1 KGHSH and CDR2 LQKENI. V was cut by 2 bases and J by 7 bases, with 9 bases left in between.

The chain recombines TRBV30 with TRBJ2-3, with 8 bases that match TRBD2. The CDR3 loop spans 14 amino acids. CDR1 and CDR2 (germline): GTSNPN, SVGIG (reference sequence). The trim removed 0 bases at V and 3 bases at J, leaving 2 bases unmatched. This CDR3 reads CAWSVSGGTDTQYF. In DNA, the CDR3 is TGTGCCTGGAGTGTAAGCGGGGGAACAGATACGCAGTATTTT.

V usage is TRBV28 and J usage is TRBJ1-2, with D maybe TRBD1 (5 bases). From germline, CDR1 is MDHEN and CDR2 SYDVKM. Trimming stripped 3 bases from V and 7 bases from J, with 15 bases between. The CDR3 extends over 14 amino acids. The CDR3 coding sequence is TGTGCCAGCAGTTTTGGGCAGGGAATCCGTGGCTACACCTTC. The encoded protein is CASSFGQGIRGYTF.

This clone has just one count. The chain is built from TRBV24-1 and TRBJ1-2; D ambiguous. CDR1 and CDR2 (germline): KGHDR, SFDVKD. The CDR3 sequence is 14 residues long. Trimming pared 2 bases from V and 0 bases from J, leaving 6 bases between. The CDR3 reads CATSDWHTNYGYTF. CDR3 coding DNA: TGTGCCACCAGTGATTGGCATACTAACTATGGCTACACCTTC.

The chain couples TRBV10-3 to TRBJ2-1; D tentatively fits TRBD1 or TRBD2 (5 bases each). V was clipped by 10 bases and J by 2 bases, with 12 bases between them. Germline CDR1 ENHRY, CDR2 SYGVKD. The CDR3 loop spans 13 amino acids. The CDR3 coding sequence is TGTGCCAGTTCTGGGGGTACCTACAATGAGCAGTTCTTC. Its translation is CASSGGTYNEQFF.

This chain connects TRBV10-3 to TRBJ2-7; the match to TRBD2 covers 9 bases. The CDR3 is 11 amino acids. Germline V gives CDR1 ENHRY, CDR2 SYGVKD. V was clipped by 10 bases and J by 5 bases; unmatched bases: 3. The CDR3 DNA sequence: TGTGCCACCCAGCGGGAGGACGAGCAGTACTTC. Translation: CATQREDEQYF.